This T cell receptor (beta chain) was captured by sequencing in a study of blood T cells in healthy people across ages. Peripheral blood from each donor was collected in a volume of ten milliliters. Regarding the study as a whole: Observed TCR beta diversity per million T cells went down as age went up. This fall followed a roughly linear course with age.

CDR1 is LGHNA, CDR2 YSLEER, per germline. The V end was cut by 1 base, the J end by 5 bases, with 15 bases between. There are 16 residues in the CDR3. Using a J-beta primer mix together with a sample-barcoded 5' primer, a second PCR was run for 7 to 11 cycles. Each sample provided no less than 2.5 million CDR3-containing paired-end reads. TCRdb independently ran MiXCR on the 5' RACE reads; one entry per CDR3 protein. The top ten hold 20% to 25% of the sample, which has some 1.8 million distinct CDR3 sequences, about 39% seen once. This clonotype was seen many times. Its antigen is not known. This sequence joins TRBV4-3 and TRBJ2-1; no definite D call. The receptor was isolated from a human donor in good health. Sequenced material: blood. CDR3 sequence reads: CASSQVYPGFNNEQFF. The CDR3 region has the DNA TGCGCCAGCAGCCAAGTTTATCCGGGTTTCAACAATGAGCAGTTCTTC.